The present TCR beta chain was sequenced within a study of cytomegalovirus exposure and HLA in healthy donors. About the research overall: Among the roughly 400 genotyped donors, just over 80% were placed in the Caucasian-associated ancestry cluster.

On this clone: What it binds is not known.

Study-wide points: Over 15,000 TCR beta sequences were associated with HLA alleles at 0.05 false discovery rate in a later analysis. Among TCR sequences, most were rare, though some public TCRs appeared in many donors. The likely explanation for a cluster of highly shared sequence variants was sequencing artifact.

V lost 2 bases to trimming and J lost 5 bases, with 13 bases between them. Looked up from germline, CDR1 is MNHEY and CDR2 is SVGAGI. The CDR3 consists of 14 residues. The primer mix had 60 Vbeta and 13 Jbeta primers. Assay: immunoSEQ multiplex PCR; the TCRdb copy retains only in-frame clones and omits some. The data hold about 140,000 clones, with 84% observed a single time. Sequenced: PBMCs. The chain is built from TRBV6-5 and TRBJ2-7; tentative D call: TRBD2 (6 bases). The receptor was derived from a boy between 2 and 15 years old in good health and CMV-seronegative. DNA of the CDR3: TGTGCCAGCAGTTACACAGGAGGGTATAACGAGCAGTACTTC. This encodes CASSYTGGYNEQYF.